The clone carrying this T cell receptor (beta chain) has only a few counts. What it binds is unknown. Reverse transcription of all isolated RNA meant that expressed TCRB transcripts were sequenced. Sequencing used immunoSEQ multiplex PCR; TCRdb keeps in-frame clones, though not all of them. The table records under 200,000 clones, approximately 9.1% of them present only once. The entry originates in a study of beta chain features in type 1 diabetes. Study-wide results and limits: Short templates might get an advantage during PCR, and this would be equal in patients and controls. VDJ junctions from type 1 diabetes patients carried fewer insertions and larger deletions. Comparison showed that naive, central memory and Treg TCRB repertoires appeared more similar among patients than among healthy donors.

Blood was drawn once from each donor into heparinised tubes. The draws averaged around 110 mL. Germline assignment: CDR1 SEHNR and CDR2 FQNEAQ (reference sequence). V was pared by 4 bases and J by 6 bases, with 9 bases of the junction left unmatched. The CDR3 extends over 15 amino acids. This clonotype was sampled from a woman between 18 and 30 years old in good health. The source material was central memory CD4+ T cells from blood. The chain has TRBV7-9 and TRBJ1-1; 9 bases agree with TRBD1. CDR3 nucleotides: TGTGCCAGCAGCTCCCCGGGACAGGGTACCTCTGAAGCTTTCTTT. Amino acid sequence: CASSSPGQGTSEAFF.